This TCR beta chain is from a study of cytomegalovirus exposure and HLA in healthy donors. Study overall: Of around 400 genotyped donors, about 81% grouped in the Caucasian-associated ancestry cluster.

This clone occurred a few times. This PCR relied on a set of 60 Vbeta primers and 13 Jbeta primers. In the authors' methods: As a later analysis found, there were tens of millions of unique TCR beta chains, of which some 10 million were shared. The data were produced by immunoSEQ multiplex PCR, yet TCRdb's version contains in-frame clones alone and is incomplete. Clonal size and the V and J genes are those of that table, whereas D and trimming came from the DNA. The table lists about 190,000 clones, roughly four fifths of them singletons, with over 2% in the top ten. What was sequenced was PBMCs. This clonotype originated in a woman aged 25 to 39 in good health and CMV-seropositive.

CDR3 nucleotides: TGTGCCAGCAGCCTCGACTTTAGTAATTATGATACGCAGTATTTT. Protein: CASSLDFSNYDTQYF. The chain joins TRBV7-3 to TRBJ2-3; D gene unclear. Trimming removed 5 bases from V and 6 bases from J, with 18 bases in between. This CDR3 comprises 15 residues. Germline CDR1 is SGHTA and CDR2 is FQGTGA.